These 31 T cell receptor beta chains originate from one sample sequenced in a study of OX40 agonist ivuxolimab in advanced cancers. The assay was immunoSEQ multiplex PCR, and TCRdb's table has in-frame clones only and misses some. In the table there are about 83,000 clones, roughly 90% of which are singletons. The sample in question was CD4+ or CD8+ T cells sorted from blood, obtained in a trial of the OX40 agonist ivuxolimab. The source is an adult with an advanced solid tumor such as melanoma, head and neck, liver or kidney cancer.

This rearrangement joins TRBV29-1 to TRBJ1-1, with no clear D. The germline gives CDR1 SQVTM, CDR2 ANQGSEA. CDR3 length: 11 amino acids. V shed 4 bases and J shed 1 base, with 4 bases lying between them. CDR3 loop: CSVAANTEAFF. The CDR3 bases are TGCAGCGTTGCAGCGAACACTGAAGCTTTCTTT.

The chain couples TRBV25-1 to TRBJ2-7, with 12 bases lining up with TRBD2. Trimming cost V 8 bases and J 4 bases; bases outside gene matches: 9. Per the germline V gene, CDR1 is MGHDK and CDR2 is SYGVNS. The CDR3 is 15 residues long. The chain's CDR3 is CASRKTLAGGYEQYF. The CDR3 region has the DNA TGTGCCAGCCGAAAAACACTAGCGGGAGGATACGAGCAGTACTTC.

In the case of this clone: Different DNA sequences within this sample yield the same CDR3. CDR3 coding DNA: TGTGCCAGCTCACCACAGGGCTCTGGAAACACCATATATTTT. It yields the protein CASSPQGSGNTIYF. The V gene is TRBV18, the J gene TRBJ1-3; D is ambiguous. In germline, CDR1 is KGHSH, CDR2 LQKENI. The CDR3 spans 14 residues. Trimming removed 1 base from V and 0 bases from J, with 4 bases in between.

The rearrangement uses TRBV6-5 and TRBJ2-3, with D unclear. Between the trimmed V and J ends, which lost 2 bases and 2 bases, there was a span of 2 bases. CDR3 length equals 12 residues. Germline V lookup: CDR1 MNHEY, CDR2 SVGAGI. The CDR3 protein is CASSYNTDTQYF. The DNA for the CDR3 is TGTGCCAGCAGTTACAACACAGATACGCAGTATTTT.

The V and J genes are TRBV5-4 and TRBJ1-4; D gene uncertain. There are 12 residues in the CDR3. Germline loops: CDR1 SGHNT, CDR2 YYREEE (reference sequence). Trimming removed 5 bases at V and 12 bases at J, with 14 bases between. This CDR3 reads CASSSSGVQLFF. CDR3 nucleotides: TGTGCCAGCAGTAGTAGTGGGGTTCAACTGTTTTTT. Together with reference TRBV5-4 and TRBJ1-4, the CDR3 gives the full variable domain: ETGVTQSPTHLIKTRGQQVTLRCSSQSGHNTVSWYQQALGQGPQFIFQYYREEENGRGNFPPRFSGLQFPNYSSELNVNALELDDSALYLCASSSSGVQLFFGSGTQLSVL.

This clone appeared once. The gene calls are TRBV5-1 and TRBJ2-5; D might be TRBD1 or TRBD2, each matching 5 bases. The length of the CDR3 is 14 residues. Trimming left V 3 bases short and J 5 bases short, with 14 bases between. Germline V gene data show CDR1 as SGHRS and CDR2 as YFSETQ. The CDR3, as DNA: TGCGCCAGCAGCTCGGGACGGCGTAAGGAGACCCAGTACTTC. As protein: CASSSGRRKETQYF.

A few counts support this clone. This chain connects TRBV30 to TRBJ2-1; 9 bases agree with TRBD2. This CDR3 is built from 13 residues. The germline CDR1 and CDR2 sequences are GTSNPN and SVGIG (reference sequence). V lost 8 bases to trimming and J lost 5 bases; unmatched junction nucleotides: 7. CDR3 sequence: CARGSGSNNEQFF. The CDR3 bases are TGTGCCCGGGGTAGCGGGAGCAACAATGAGCAGTTCTTC.

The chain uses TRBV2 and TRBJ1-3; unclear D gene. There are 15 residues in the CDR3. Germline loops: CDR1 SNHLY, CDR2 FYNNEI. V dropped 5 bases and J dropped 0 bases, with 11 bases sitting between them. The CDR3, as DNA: TGTGCCAGCAGTAAGGACGGGATCTCTGGAAACACCATATATTTT. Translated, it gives CASSKDGISGNTIYF.

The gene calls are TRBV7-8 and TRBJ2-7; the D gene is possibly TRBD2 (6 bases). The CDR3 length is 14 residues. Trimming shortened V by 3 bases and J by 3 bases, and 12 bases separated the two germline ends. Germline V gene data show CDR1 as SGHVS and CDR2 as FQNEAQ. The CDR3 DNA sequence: TGTGCCAGCAGCTTTGGCGGGGTCGTCTACGAGCAGTACTTC. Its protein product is CASSFGGVVYEQYF.

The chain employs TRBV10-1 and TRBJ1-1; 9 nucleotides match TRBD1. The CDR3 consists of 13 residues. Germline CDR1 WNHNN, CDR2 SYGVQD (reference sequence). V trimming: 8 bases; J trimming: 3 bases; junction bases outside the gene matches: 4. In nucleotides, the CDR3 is TGCGCCAGCTCCCGGGACAGGGACACTGAAGCTTTCTTT. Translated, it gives CASSRDRDTEAFF.

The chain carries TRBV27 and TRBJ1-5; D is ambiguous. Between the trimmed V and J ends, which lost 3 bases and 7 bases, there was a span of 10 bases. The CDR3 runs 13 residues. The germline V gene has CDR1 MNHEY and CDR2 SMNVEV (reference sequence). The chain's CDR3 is CASSFGLRQPQHF. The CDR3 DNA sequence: TGTGCCAGCAGTTTCGGGTTAAGGCAGCCCCAGCATTTT.

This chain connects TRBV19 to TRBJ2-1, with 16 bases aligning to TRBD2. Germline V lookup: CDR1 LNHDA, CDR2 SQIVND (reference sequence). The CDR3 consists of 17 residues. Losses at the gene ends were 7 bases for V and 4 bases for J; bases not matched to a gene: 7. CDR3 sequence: CASKGTSGRAGYNEQFF. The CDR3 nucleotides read TGTGCCAGTAAAGGGACTAGCGGGAGGGCGGGTTACAATGAGCAGTTCTTC.

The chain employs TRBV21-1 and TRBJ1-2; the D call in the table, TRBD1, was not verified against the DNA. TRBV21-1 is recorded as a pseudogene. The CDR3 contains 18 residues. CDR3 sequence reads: CASSKGAGLGGFYYGYTF. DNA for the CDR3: TGTGCCAGCAGCAAAGGGGCCGGTTTAGGGGGCTTCTACTATGGCTACACCTTC.

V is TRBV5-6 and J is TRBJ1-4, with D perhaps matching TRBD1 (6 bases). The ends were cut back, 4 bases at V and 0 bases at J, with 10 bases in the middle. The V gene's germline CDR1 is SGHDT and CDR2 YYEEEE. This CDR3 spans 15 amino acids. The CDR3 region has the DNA TGTGCCAGCAGCCCGACAGGTGCAACTAATGAAAAACTGTTTTTT. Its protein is CASSPTGATNEKLFF.

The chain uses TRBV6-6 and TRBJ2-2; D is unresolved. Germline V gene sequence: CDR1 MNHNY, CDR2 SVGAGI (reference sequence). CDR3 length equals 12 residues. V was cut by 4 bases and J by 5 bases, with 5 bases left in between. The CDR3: CASSFGTGELFF. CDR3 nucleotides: TGTGCCAGCAGTTTCGGAACCGGGGAGCTGTTTTTT.

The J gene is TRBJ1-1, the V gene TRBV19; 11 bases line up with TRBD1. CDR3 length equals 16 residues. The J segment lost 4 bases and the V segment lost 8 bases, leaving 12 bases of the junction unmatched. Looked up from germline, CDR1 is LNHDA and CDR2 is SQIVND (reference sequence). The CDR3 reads CASSGGQGARGTEAFF. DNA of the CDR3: TGTGCCAGTTCAGGCGGACAGGGGGCGCGGGGCACTGAAGCTTTCTTT.

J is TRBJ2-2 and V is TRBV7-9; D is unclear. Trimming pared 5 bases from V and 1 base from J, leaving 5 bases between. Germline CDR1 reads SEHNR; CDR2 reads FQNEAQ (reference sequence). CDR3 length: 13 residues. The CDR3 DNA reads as TGTGCCAGCAGCCTAATGAACACCGGGGAGCTGTTTTTT. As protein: CASSLMNTGELFF.

CDR3 in DNA: TGTGCCAGCAGCCGGGGGTTCAATGAGCAGTTCTTC. Translated: CASSRGFNEQFF. This chain links TRBV5-4 with TRBJ2-1, with a possible D match to TRBD2 (6 bases). V shed 4 bases and J shed 6 bases, with 8 bases lying between them. This CDR3 has 12 amino acids. The germline V gene has CDR1 SGHNT and CDR2 YYREEE (reference sequence).

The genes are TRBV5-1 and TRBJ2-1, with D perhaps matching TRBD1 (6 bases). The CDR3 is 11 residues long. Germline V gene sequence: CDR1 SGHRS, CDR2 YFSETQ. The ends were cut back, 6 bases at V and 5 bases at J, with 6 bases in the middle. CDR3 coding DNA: TGCGCCAGCAAGGGGGACAATGAGCAGTTCTTC. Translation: CASKGDNEQFF.

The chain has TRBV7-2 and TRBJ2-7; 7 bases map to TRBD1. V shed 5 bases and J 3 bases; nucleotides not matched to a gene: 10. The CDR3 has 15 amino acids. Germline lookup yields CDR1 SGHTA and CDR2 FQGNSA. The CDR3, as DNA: TGTGCCAGCAGCCGTTACGTCGGGACAGACTACGAGCAGTACTTC. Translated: CASSRYVGTDYEQYF.

The CDR3 region has the DNA TGTGCCAGCAGCTTAGATGGGGGAAGGGCCGAAAAACTGTTTTTT. This gives the protein CASSLDGGRAEKLFF. The V call is TRBV7-9, the J call TRBJ1-4; TRBD1 might be the D (5 bases). The CDR3 consists of 15 residues. Germline CDR1 is SEHNR and CDR2 is FQNEAQ (reference sequence). V was cut by 1 base and J by 8 bases, with 14 bases left in between.

The CDR3 protein is CASSSGLGQGWGYTF. CDR3 nucleotides: TGTGCCAGCAGCTCGGGACTAGGACAGGGATGGGGCTACACCTTC. This chain connects TRBV7-6 to TRBJ1-2, with 8 bases identical to TRBD1. Losses at the gene ends were 4 bases for V and 8 bases for J; bases not matched to a gene: 12. The V gene's germline CDR1 is SGHVS and CDR2 FNYEAQ. This CDR3 spans 15 amino acids.

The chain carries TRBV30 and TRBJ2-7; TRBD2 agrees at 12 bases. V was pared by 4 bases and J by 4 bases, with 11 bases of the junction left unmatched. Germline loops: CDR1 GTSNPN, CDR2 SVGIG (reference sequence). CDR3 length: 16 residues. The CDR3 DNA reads TGTGCCTGGATAGGACAGGGCGGACTAGCGGGGTACGAGCAGTACTTC. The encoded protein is CAWIGQGGLAGYEQYF.

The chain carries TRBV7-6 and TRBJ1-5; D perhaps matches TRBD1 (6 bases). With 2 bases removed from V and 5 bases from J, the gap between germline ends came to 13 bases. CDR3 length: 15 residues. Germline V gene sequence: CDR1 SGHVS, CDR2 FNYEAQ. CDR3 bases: TGTGCCAGCAGCTTATATGGGGGCGGGGATCAGCCCCAGCATTTT. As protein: CASSLYGGGDQPQHF.

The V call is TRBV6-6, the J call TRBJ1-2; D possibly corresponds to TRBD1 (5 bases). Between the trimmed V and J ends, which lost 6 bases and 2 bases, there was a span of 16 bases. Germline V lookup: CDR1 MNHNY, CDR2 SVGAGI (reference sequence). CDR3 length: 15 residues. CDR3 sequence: CASSSSGGGNYGYTF. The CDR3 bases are TGTGCCAGCAGCTCCAGCGGGGGGGGGAACTATGGCTACACCTTC.

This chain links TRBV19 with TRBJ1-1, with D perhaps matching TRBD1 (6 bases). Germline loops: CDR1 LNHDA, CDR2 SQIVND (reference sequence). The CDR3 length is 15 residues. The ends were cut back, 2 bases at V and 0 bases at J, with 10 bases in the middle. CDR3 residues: CASSISGGLNTEAFF. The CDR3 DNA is TGTGCCAGTAGTATATCGGGGGGCTTGAACACTGAAGCTTTCTTT. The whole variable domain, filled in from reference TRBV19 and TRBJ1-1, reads DGGITQSPKYLFRKEGQNVTLSCEQNLNHDAMYWYRQDPGQGLRLIYYSQIVNDFQKGDIAEGYSVSREKKESFPLTVTSAQKNPTAFYLCASSISGGLNTEAFFGQGTRLTVV.

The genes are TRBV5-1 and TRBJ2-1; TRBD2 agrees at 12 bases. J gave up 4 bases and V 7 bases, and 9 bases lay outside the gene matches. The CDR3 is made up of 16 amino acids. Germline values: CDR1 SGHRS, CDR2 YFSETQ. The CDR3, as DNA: TGCGCCAGCGGCGGACTAGCGGGATCACCTTACAATGAGCAGTTCTTC. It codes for CASGGLAGSPYNEQFF.

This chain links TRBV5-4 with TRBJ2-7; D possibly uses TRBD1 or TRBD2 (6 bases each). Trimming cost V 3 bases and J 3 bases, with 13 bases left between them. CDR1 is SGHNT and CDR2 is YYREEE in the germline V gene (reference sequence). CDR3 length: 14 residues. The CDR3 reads CASSSPGADYEQYF. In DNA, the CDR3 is TGTGCCAGCAGCTCCCCGGGGGCCGACTACGAGCAGTACTTC.

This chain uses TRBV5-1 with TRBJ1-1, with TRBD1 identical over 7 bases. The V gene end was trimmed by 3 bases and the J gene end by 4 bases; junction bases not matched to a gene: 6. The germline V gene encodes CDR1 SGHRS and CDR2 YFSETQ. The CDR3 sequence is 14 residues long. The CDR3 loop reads CASSSPTGSTEAFF. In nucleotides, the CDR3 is TGCGCCAGCAGCTCCCCGACAGGGAGCACTGAAGCTTTCTTT.

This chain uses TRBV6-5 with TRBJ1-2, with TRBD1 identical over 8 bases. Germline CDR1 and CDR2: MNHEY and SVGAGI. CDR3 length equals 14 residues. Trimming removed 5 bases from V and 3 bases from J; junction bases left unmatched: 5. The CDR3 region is CASSRGQGYYGYTF. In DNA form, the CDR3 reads TGTGCCAGCAGTCGAGGACAGGGTTACTATGGCTACACCTTC.

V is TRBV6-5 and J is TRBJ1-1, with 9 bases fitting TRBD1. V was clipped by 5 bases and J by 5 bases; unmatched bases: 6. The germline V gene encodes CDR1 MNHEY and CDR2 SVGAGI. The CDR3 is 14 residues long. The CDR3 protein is CASSKGQGRTEAFF. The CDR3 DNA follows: TGTGCCAGCAGTAAAGGACAGGGGAGGACTGAAGCTTTCTTT.